This TCR beta chain is drawn from a study of cytomegalovirus exposure and HLA in healthy donors. CDR1 and CDR2 from the germline V gene are ENHRY and SYGVKD. CDR3 length: 15 residues. V lost 4 bases and J lost 0, with 11 bases in between. 13 Jbeta primers and 60 Vbeta primers were used for the PCR. Clones were read by immunoSEQ multiplex PCR, and TCRdb kept only the in-frame ones, dropping some. The sample has 150,000 to 200,000 clones, around 79% seen once. Concerning this clone itself: Antigen specificity is unknown.

The study, taken as a whole, reports: In a later analysis, an Asian-associated ancestry cluster reportedly showed fewer N-insertions than the approximately 700-donor mean. Immune exposure data for these donors was limited to CMV serostatus. Highest at DRB1 and lowest at HLA-C, TCR association rates differed among HLA loci in a later analysis.

The chain recombines TRBV10-3 with TRBJ2-3; D is perhaps TRBD2 (6 bases). The receptor comes from a male donor in good health and CMV-seropositive. Sequenced: PBMCs. The CDR3 sequence: CAISGDFGSTDTQYF. The CDR3 DNA sequence: TGTGCCATCAGTGGGGACTTCGGCAGCACAGATACGCAGTATTTT.